Below, one T cell receptor (beta chain) is given with its context. Its antigen is currently unknown. The sample originates from a study of T cell repertoires in cytomegalovirus infection. Study background: HLA-B-restricted CMV epitopes that are well studied, plus recently identified HLA-C-restricted ones, were used by the study. Public TCR beta signatures marked donors with CMV infection and the matching HLA.

TCRdb re-called the reads with MiXCR, one entry per CDR3 protein. The sample contains some 50,000 distinct CDR3 sequences, about a fifth of which appear only once. Germline V gene lookup returns CDR1 SGHAT and CDR2 FQNNGV. The length of the CDR3 is 14 residues. V lost 6 bases, J lost 5 bases, and 16 bases lay in between. Study-wide findings and caveats: CMV-specific TCR beta clonotypes restricted by HLA-C dominated the ex vivo response. CMV carriers with the relevant HLA were identified by cumulative public TCR beta family frequency.

The starting material was CD8+ T cells from cultured PBMCs, obtained from culture after CMV antigen stimulation. The sequence was obtained from a human donor in good health (CMV status not recorded). Some clones in this sample may be carry-over from other donors' samples. This chain joins TRBV11-2 and TRBJ2-5; the D is unclear. CDR3 bases: TGTGCCAGCAGACTTGCTGAGTCACCGGAGACCCAGTACTTC. Its translation is CASRLAESPETQYF.